This passage covers 5 T cell receptor beta chains from one sample sequenced in a study of CD8 T cells in Susac syndrome. With random hexamers, roughly 0.45 to 1 ug RNA was reverse transcribed. TCRdb reprocessed the immunoSEQ multiplex PCR reads with MiXCR, giving one entry per CDR3 protein. The sample yields about 440,000 distinct CDR3 sequences, approximately 85% seen once. The source material was CD8+ T cells from PBMCs. These receptors originate from a human donor with multiple sclerosis.

This clonotype came up a few times. The genes are TRBV6-5 and TRBJ2-4; D not certain. Germline V gives CDR1 MNHEY, CDR2 SVGAGI. Trimming took 2 bases from V and 8 from J, leaving 10 bases between them. The CDR3 extends over 13 amino acids. Written as DNA, the CDR3 is TGTGCCAGCAGTTACCTCGCGCAGGACATTCAGTACTTC. Residues: CASSYLAQDIQYF.

The chain joins TRBV5-4 to TRBJ2-6, with D possibly being TRBD1 or TRBD2 (5 bases each). The CDR3 is made up of 18 amino acids. The germline V gene encodes CDR1 SGHNT and CDR2 YYREEE (reference sequence). The V end lost 3 bases, the J end lost 0 bases, and 16 bases lay between the germline ends. The CDR3 nucleotides are TGTGCCAGCAGCTCCCGGGACGGTGGCTTCTCTGGGGCCAACGTCCTGACTTTC. Protein sequence: CASSSRDGGFSGANVLTF. Together with reference TRBV5-4 and TRBJ2-6, the CDR3 gives the full variable domain: ETGVTQSPTHLIKTRGQQVTLRCSSQSGHNTVSWYQQALGQGPQFIFQYYREEENGRGNFPPRFSGLQFPNYSSELNVNALELDDSALYLCASSSRDGGFSGANVLTFGAGSRLTVL.

A word on this clonotype: The junction departs from germline at one end; a sequencing error may be responsible. V is TRBV7-9 and J is TRBJ1-2; no clear D gene. The CDR3 totals 13 residues. Germline V lookup: CDR1 SEHNR, CDR2 FQNEAQ (reference sequence). In DNA, the CDR3 is TGTGCCAGCAGCTTAGAAGGGTTAGGGCCAGCAGCCTTC. It encodes CASSLEGLGPAAF.

The chain recombines TRBV4-1 with TRBJ2-7, with D perhaps being TRBD1 or TRBD2 (5 bases each). Deletions cut 0 bases from V and 4 bases from J, with 13 bases between. The germline V gene has CDR1 MGHRA and CDR2 YSYEKL. The CDR3 has 15 residues. CDR3 sequence: CASSQDTGEGYEQYF. The CDR3 nucleotides read TGCGCCAGCAGCCAAGATACAGGAGAGGGTTACGAGCAGTACTTC.

The chain couples TRBV19 to TRBJ1-5, with TRBD1 matching 7 bases. This CDR3 contains 17 residues. With 6 bases clipped from V and 0 bases from J, the junction kept 11 bases outside the gene matches. Germline V gives CDR1 LNHDA, CDR2 SQIVND (reference sequence). The CDR3 loop reads CASSSDRDSYSNQPQHF. CDR3 bases: TGTGCCAGTAGCTCCGACCGGGACAGTTATAGCAATCAGCCCCAGCATTTT.